A selection of T cell receptor beta chains follows, all from one sample in a study of tumor and adjacent non-tumor tissue in lung cancer. TCRdb fed the multiplex PCR reads into MiXCR, producing one record per CDR3 protein. The top ten clones hold around 43% of a sample with 60,000 to 70,000 distinct CDR3 sequences, around three quarters of them seen once. Sequencing used distant non-tumor lung tissue. Receptor source: a man aged 55 to 70 with non-small cell lung cancer. Each CDR3 is given with its conserved first and last residue. Each record gives: V gene, D gene, clone size, J gene, CDR3 protein, CDR3 DNA. A D gene is named only where the DNA matches it firmly. Only some rows state a clone size, as once, few, many or a class for expanded clones.

>TRBV6-5|TRBD1|many|TRBJ2-7
CASRDPTGSGEQYF
TGTGCCAGCAGAGACCCGACAGGGTCAGGCGAGCAGTACTTC
>TRBV28|TRBD2|.|TRBJ2-1
CTSNPSGAYNEQLF
TGTACCAGCAATCCTAGCGGTGCCTACAATGAGCAGCTCTTC
>TRBV24-1|TRBD1|.|TRBJ2-7
CSTSVGQGYEQYF
TGTAGCACCAGTGTGGGACAGGGCTACGAGCAGTACTTC
>TRBV19|.|many|TRBJ2-5
CASSMNGPQQETQYF
TGTGCCAGTAGTATGAACGGACCGCAGCAAGAGACCCAGTACTTC
>TRBV5-5|.|.|TRBJ1-2
CASNLGGYGCTF
TGTGCCAGCAACTTGGGGGGCTATGGCTGCACCTTC
>TRBV20-1|.|.|TRBJ1-1
CSARTGKNTEAFF
TGCAGTGCTAGGACGGGAAAGAATACTGAAGCTTTCTTT
>TRBV7-8|.|many|TRBJ2-5
CASSLDSSMRETQYF
TGTGCCAGCAGCTTAGACTCGTCGATGAGGGAGACCCAGTACTTC
>TRBV5-1|.|.|TRBJ1-1
CASRPRSMNTEAFF
TGCGCCAGCAGGCCCCGGTCTATGAACACTGAAGCTTTCTTT
>TRBV14|TRBD2|.|TRBJ2-3
CASSQRRTSGRRTDMHYF
TGTGCCAGCAGCCAACGCCGGACTAGCGGGAGACGAACAGATATGCACTATTTT
>TRBV4-1|.|once|TRBJ2-7
CANSQGHEQYF
TGCGCCAACAGCCAGGGCCACGAGCAGTACTTC
>TRBV28|.|.|TRBJ2-7
CASTIAGVFYEQYF
TGTGCCAGCACGATAGCAGGAGTATTCTACGAGCAGTACTTC